This T cell receptor (beta chain) was observed in a study of OX40 agonist ivuxolimab in advanced cancers. For the study at large: Given to patients was ivuxolimab, an agonistic anti-OX40 (CD134) antibody.

Some clones are missing from TCRdb's copy, which holds only in-frame ones; the method was immunoSEQ multiplex PCR. This sample yields 57,000 or so clones, of which more than 85% are seen a single time; approximately 0.64% belongs to the top ten. V was cut by 3 bases and J by 0 bases, with 14 bases left in between. There are 16 residues in the CDR3. Germline values: CDR1 LNHDA, CDR2 SQIVND (reference sequence). The input for sequencing was CD4+ or CD8+ T cells sorted from blood, taken in a trial of the OX40 agonist ivuxolimab. The receptor's source is an adult with an advanced solid tumor such as melanoma, head and neck, liver or kidney cancer. The rearrangement uses TRBV19 and TRBJ2-5, with D perhaps assigned TRBD1 or TRBD2 (5 bases each). The DNA of the CDR3 is TGTGCCAGTAGTATTGGAAGCGGACAATACCAAGAGACCCAGTACTTC. This sequence encodes CASSIGSGQYQETQYF.